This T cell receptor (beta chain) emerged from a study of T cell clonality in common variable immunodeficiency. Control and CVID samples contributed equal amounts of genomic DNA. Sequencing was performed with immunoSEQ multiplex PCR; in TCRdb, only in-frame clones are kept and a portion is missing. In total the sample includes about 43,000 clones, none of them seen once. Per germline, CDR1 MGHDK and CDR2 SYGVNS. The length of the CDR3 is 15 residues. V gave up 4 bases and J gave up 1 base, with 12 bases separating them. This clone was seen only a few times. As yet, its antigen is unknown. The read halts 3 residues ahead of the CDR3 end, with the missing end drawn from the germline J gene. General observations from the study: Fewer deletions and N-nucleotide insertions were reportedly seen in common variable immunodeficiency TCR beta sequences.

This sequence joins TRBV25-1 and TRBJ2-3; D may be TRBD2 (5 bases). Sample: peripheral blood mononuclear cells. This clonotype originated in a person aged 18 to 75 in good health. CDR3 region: CASSADRGGTDTQYF. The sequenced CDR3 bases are TGTGCCAGCAGTGCTGACCGGGGAGGCACAGATACG.